A single sample gave rise to the 3 T cell receptor beta chains below, sequenced in a study of blood T cell repertoires in COVID-19. Measured with immunoSEQ multiplex PCR; TCRdb has only the in-frame clones, and not every one. Altogether 200,000 to 250,000 clones are present, more than 75% being singletons, with the ten largest covering approximately 6.8%. Source material: peripheral blood. These receptors were taken from a woman between 65 and 79 years old with active or convalescent COVID-19.

J is TRBJ1-1 and V is TRBV11-2, with TRBD1 matching 10 bases. V shed 4 bases and J 6 bases; nucleotides not matched to a gene: 11. This CDR3 spans 16 amino acids. The V gene's germline CDR1 is SGHAT and CDR2 FQNNGV. This CDR3 is CASSSVVGTGVAEAFF. The CDR3 bases are TGTGCCAGCAGCTCCGTAGTCGGGACAGGGGTGGCTGAAGCTTTCTTT.

The chain carries TRBV27 and TRBJ2-7; 7 bases map to TRBD2. V gave up 4 bases and J gave up 5 bases; unmatched junction bases: 11. CDR3 length: 15 residues. The germline CDR1 and CDR2 sequences are MNHEY and SMNVEV (reference sequence). CDR3 coding DNA: TGTGCCAGCAGTTCCCCCGGGCCGGGGGGTAACGAGCAGTACTTC. Protein product: CASSSPGPGGNEQYF.

This chain links TRBV7-3 with TRBJ1-1; unclear D gene. CDR1 SGHTA and CDR2 FQGTGA come from the germline V gene. V lost 0 bases and J lost 1, with 3 bases in between. The CDR3 consists of 13 residues. This CDR3 reads CASSLTSNTEAFF. The CDR3 bases are TGTGCCAGCAGCTTAACCTCGAACACTGAAGCTTTCTTT.